This T cell receptor (beta chain) was captured by sequencing in a study of CD8+CD57+ T cells in acquired aplastic anemia. Study-wide context: DNA recovered from sorted CD4+ and CD8+ cells had a mean of roughly 3 ug. In CD4+ cells, healthy donors produced an average of approximately 9.9 million reads. The study's findings and limits: Between patients and controls, CD8+ Simpson's diversity did not vary significantly. Patients and controls shared nearly 30 CD8+ CDR3 sequences, which appeared highly expressed in patients and within their immunodominant clones.

The study profiled TCR beta VDJ and CDR3 using genomic DNA as template. TCRdb used MiXCR to reprocess the reads, holding one entry per CDR3 protein. The sample consists of about 170,000 distinct CDR3 sequences, under 75% of them appearing once. Note on this clonotype: Its matching antigen is unknown.

Sequences were obtained from sorted CD4+, CD8+, or CD8+CD57+ T cells (not recorded which) from PBMCs. The clonotype originates from a human donor in good health.

The CDR3 here is CATSRRPGAVFYGYTF. Written as DNA, the CDR3 is TGTGCCACCAGCAGACGACCCGGGGCAGTCTTCTATGGCTACACCTTC. The gene calls are TRBV15 and TRBJ1-2, with D maybe TRBD1 (5 bases). Between the trimmed V and J ends, which lost 2 bases and 4 bases, there was a span of 17 bases. The CDR3 extends over 16 amino acids. CDR1 and CDR2 from the germline V gene are LNHNV and YYDKDF (reference sequence).